Sequencing of this T cell receptor beta chain was carried out in a study of blood T cell repertoires in COVID-19. Assay: immunoSEQ multiplex PCR; the TCRdb copy retains only in-frame clones and omits some. The sample lists approximately 160,000 clones, 90% occurring once. V was cut by 7 bases and J by 10 bases, with 23 bases left in between. Germline V lookup: CDR1 MNHNS, CDR2 SASEGT. CDR3 length equals 15 residues. The source of this sequence is a man aged 55 to 70 with active or convalescent COVID-19. The specimen sequenced was peripheral blood. The V and J genes are TRBV6-1 and TRBJ2-1; D uncertain. CDR3 sequence: CASKQPGNPDSEQFF. The CDR3 DNA reads TGTGCCAGCAAACAACCGGGTAACCCCGATTCGGAGCAGTTCTTC.